This is a list of T cell receptor beta chains from one sample in a study of T cell responses to AZD1222 COVID-19 vaccine. The table came from immunoSEQ multiplex PCR; TCRdb's copy has only in-frame clones and leaves some out. The table shows about 130,000 clones, with about 93% occurring only once. This specimen was peripheral blood, taken on day 0 of AZD1222 vaccination. These receptors were obtained from an adult in good health. Each CDR3 is given with its conserved first and last residue. D genes are given only for firm matches. Some rows have no size entry. The others give once, few or many, or a class for an expanded clone.

>TRBV7-8|TRBJ1-2|NA|NA
CASSLAEANYGYTF
TGTGCCAGCAGCTTAGCGGAGGCTAACTATGGCTACACCTTC
>TRBV18|TRBJ2-1|NA|TRBD2
CASSPREGQQYEQFF
TGTGCCAGCTCTCCTCGGGAGGGCCAGCAATATGAGCAGTTCTTC
>TRBV7-3|TRBJ2-3|NA|NA
CASSTRAPPDTQYF
TGTGCCAGCAGTACTAGGGCCCCTCCAGATACGCAGTATTTT
>TRBV27|TRBJ2-1|once|NA
CAIAWGNEQFF
TGTGCCATAGCCTGGGGCAATGAGCAGTTCTTC
>TRBV4-2|TRBJ2-7|NA|NA
CASSQGGYEQYF
TGTGCCAGCAGCCAGGGGGGATACGAGCAGTACTTC
>TRBV4-1|TRBJ2-7|NA|TRBD1
CASSDRTGASLSHEQYF
TGCGCCAGCAGCGACCGGACAGGGGCATCCCTGTCCCACGAGCAGTACTTC
>TRBV30|TRBJ2-7|NA|NA
CAWSVGSSYEQYF
TGTGCCTGGAGTGTGGGCTCCTCCTACGAGCAGTACTTC
>TRBV3-1/TRBV3-2|TRBJ2-7|NA|TRBD2
CASSQEGTSGYYEQYF
TGTGCCAGCAGCCAAGAGGGGACTAGCGGGTATTACGAGCAGTACTTC
>TRBV5-1|TRBJ2-1|NA|TRBD2
CASSRLAGDGEQFF
TGCGCCAGCAGCAGACTAGCGGGAGACGGTGAGCAGTTCTTC
>TRBV10-1|TRBJ2-7|NA|TRBD2
CASSEGTSGYEQYF
TGCGCCAGCAGTGAAGGGACTAGCGGTTACGAGCAGTACTTC
>TRBV6-5|TRBJ2-1|NA|NA
CASSPRAVSSAEQFF
TGTGCCAGCAGCCCGAGGGCCGTAAGTTCGGCTGAGCAGTTCTTC
>TRBV5-4|TRBJ1-4|NA|TRBD1
CASSKGQAGLEFF
TGTGCCAGCAGCAAAGGACAGGCTGGGCTTGAGTTTTTT
>TRBV5-4|TRBJ1-1|NA|NA
CASSPGGGIFGTEAFF
TGTGCCAGCAGCCCCGGAGGGGGGATTTTTGGCACTGAAGCTTTCTTT
>TRBV7-9|TRBJ2-7|NA|TRBD1
CASSRDRGAYEQYF
TGTGCCAGCAGCCGCGACAGGGGCGCCTACGAGCAGTACTTC
>TRBV9|TRBJ1-2|NA|NA
CASQGNYGYTF
TGTGCCAGTCAAGGAAACTATGGCTACACCTTC